Below, one TCR beta chain is given with its context. The data derive from a study of shared T cell receptors in the human thymus. The data were produced by immunoSEQ multiplex PCR, yet TCRdb's version contains in-frame clones alone and is incomplete. This sample carries about 380,000 clones, about 95% of them seen once, and the ten largest clones take approximately 0.018%. The germline V gene encodes CDR1 GTSNPN and CDR2 SVGIG (reference sequence). V lost 4 bases to trimming and J lost 4 bases, with 17 bases between them. This CDR3 contains 15 residues. This receptor was identified in a human donor. The source material was thymocytes. V gene TRBV30 combines with J gene TRBJ1-3; no reliable D call. The CDR3 region is CAWTRCSRMGNTIYF. The CDR3 DNA reads TGTGCCTGGACTCGTTGCAGTAGGATGGGAAACACCATATATTTT.